These 29 T cell receptor beta chains were sequenced from one sample in a study of shared clonotypes between healthy human individuals. Assay used: immunoSEQ multiplex PCR; TCRdb lists only in-frame clones, some missing. Of about a million clones listed, about 72% are singletons. Sequenced sample: memory CD4+ T cells from PBMCs. Subset: CD45RA-negative fraction. These receptors were taken from a man aged 18 to 30 in good health. Some clones in this sample may be carry-over from other donors' samples.

The V and J genes are TRBV4-1 and TRBJ2-3; 12 bases are a match to TRBD2. The CDR3 sequence is 16 residues long. The germline V gene has CDR1 MGHRA and CDR2 YSYEKL. V lost 5 bases and J lost 4; bases outside the gene matches: 7. CDR3 sequence: CASSSLAGGDPDTQYF. The CDR3 DNA sequence: TGCGCCAGCAGCTCTCTAGCGGGAGGGGACCCAGATACGCAGTATTTT.

The CDR3 DNA reads TGCGCCAGCAGCTTTACAGGGGTTAACGCAGATACGCAGTATTTT. Translated, it gives CASSFTGVNADTQYF. The V call is TRBV5-1, the J call TRBJ2-3, with 7 bases aligning to TRBD1. With V trimmed by 2 bases and J by 4 bases, 7 bases remained unmatched. The CDR3 loop spans 15 amino acids. The germline V gene has CDR1 SGHRS and CDR2 YFSETQ.

This chain uses TRBV29-1 with TRBJ2-7; no clear D. This CDR3 has 13 amino acids. V was pared by 5 bases and J by 4 bases, with 15 bases between. Looked up from germline, CDR1 is SQVTM and CDR2 is ANQGSEA. Here the CDR3 DNA reads TGCAGCGTTAGGACCAGGCATGATTACGAGCAGTACTTC. It translates to CSVRTRHDYEQYF.

The V gene is TRBV2, the J gene TRBJ1-1; D uncertain. Between the trimmed V and J ends, which lost 2 bases and 7 bases, there was a span of 11 bases. Germline V lookup: CDR1 SNHLY, CDR2 FYNNEI. CDR3 length: 13 amino acids. The CDR3 here is CASSELREGEAFF. The CDR3 nucleotides are TGTGCCAGCAGTGAATTGCGGGAGGGTGAAGCTTTCTTT.

The V call is TRBV5-1, the J call TRBJ1-2; the match to TRBD1 covers 12 bases. CDR3 size: 16 residues. J gave up 6 bases and V 0 bases, and 6 bases lay outside the gene matches. CDR1 is SGHRS, CDR2 YFSETQ, per germline. The CDR3 region is CASSLAGTGGQDGYTF. CDR3 nucleotide sequence: TGCGCCAGCAGCTTGGCCGGGACAGGGGGCCAGGATGGCTACACCTTC.

V is TRBV5-1 and J is TRBJ1-1; 7 bases agree with TRBD1. This CDR3 comprises 12 residues. Germline trimming cut 0 bases from V and 8 bases from J; bases unmatched to any gene: 1. CDR1 is SGHRS and CDR2 is YFSETQ in the germline V gene. CDR3 sequence reads: CASSLGGQEAFF. Written as DNA, the CDR3 is TGCGCCAGCAGCTTGGGGGGACAGGAAGCTTTCTTT.

The gene calls are TRBV11-2 and TRBJ1-4; the D gene is possibly TRBD1 (5 bases). Trimming took 1 base from V and 1 from J, leaving 7 bases between them. Germline CDR1 is SGHAT and CDR2 is FQNNGV. The CDR3 is 15 residues long. The CDR3 sequence is CASSLAGGTNEKLFF. The CDR3 DNA sequence: TGTGCCAGCAGCTTAGCGGGGGGAACTAATGAAAAACTGTTTTTT.

The chain links TRBV18 to TRBJ2-2; a possible D gene is TRBD1 (5 bases). CDR3 length equals 15 residues. Per the germline V gene, CDR1 is KGHSH and CDR2 is LQKENI. Between the trimmed V and J ends, which lost 3 bases and 7 bases, there was a span of 15 bases. The CDR3 bases are TGTGCCAGCTCACCTCCACACCAGGGAATCGGGGAGCTGTTTTTT. Its translation is CASSPPHQGIGELFF.

The chain uses TRBV29-1 and TRBJ1-2, with 10 nucleotides matching TRBD1. Germline loops: CDR1 SQVTM, CDR2 ANQGSEA. CDR3 size: 18 residues. Trimming took 4 bases from V and 0 from J; bases not matched to a gene: 14. This CDR3 reads CSVGIAPGQGIANYGYTF. The CDR3 DNA is TGCAGCGTTGGAATTGCCCCGGGACAGGGGATAGCTAACTATGGCTACACCTTC.

The chain is built from TRBV18 and TRBJ1-1; 8 positions match TRBD1. Germline V gene data show CDR1 as KGHSH and CDR2 as LQKENI. This CDR3 comprises 18 residues. V lost 6 bases to trimming and J lost 1 base; unmatched junction nucleotides: 16. The CDR3 loop reads CASSPLQGAPPGNTEAFF. In DNA form, the CDR3 reads TGTGCCAGCTCGCCTCTGCAGGGGGCGCCTCCAGGGAACACTGAAGCTTTCTTT.

The chain is built from TRBV5-8 and TRBJ1-4; TRBD1 matches 10 bases. The CDR3 covers 16 residues. Germline values: CDR1 SGHTS, CDR2 YDEGEE. The ends lost 7 bases at V and 5 bases at J; junction bases unmatched: 11. CDR3 protein: CASATGTGAANEKLFF. CDR3 DNA: TGTGCCAGCGCGACCGGGACAGGGGCAGCGAATGAAAAACTGTTTTTT.

The chain recombines TRBV5-4 with TRBJ1-2; D is unclear. Per the germline V gene, CDR1 is SGHNT and CDR2 is YYREEE (reference sequence). Trimming pared 6 bases from V and 2 bases from J, leaving 14 bases between. CDR3 size: 14 residues. CDR3 amino acids: CASNSRSTNYGYTF. The CDR3 DNA follows: TGTGCCAGCAACTCCCGGAGCACCAACTATGGCTACACCTTC.

The chain combines TRBV9 with TRBJ2-5; a weak D match, TRBD2 (6 bases). The CDR3 contains 15 residues. The germline V gene encodes CDR1 SGDLS and CDR2 YYNGEE. V dropped 0 bases and J dropped 4 bases, with 13 bases sitting between them. The CDR3 bases are TGTGCCAGCAGCGTAGGGCTAGCGCCTGGAGAGACCCAGTACTTC. This sequence encodes CASSVGLAPGETQYF.

As to this clone: Sequence at one end of the junction differs from germline and may be a read error. The chain couples TRBV6-1 to TRBJ2-7; unclear D gene. The CDR3 loop spans 13 amino acids. Germline V gene data show CDR1 as MNHNS and CDR2 as SASEGT. The CDR3 loop reads CASSEQLAYVQYF. For the CDR3, the DNA is TGTGCCAGCAGTGAACAGTTGGCCTACGTGCAGTACTTC.

This chain joins TRBV30 and TRBJ2-7; possible D gene TRBD1, 6 bases. CDR1 is GTSNPN and CDR2 is SVGIG in the germline V gene (reference sequence). The CDR3 contains 16 residues. V gave up 3 bases and J gave up 6 bases, with 24 bases separating them. CDR3 in DNA: TGTGCCTGGAGATCACGCCCCAGGGGACGGCTATTCGAGCAGTACTTC. This translates into CAWRSRPRGRLFEQYF.

Only one count was recorded for this clone. The rearrangement uses TRBV5-1 and TRBJ2-1; 9 bases are shared with TRBD2. The junction had 11 bases not matched to a gene; V was cut back by 5 bases and J by 5 bases. The CDR3 contains 16 residues. Germline V CDR1 and CDR2: SGHRS, YFSETQ. Here the CDR3 reads CASSIIWREGDNEQFF. The DNA for the CDR3 is TGCGCCAGCAGTATAATTTGGCGGGAGGGGGACAATGAGCAGTTCTTC.

This chain uses TRBV4-1 with TRBJ2-3; 10 bases are shared with TRBD2. V gave up 3 bases and J gave up 2 bases; unmatched junction bases: 5. The CDR3 has 16 amino acids. CDR1 MGHRA and CDR2 YSYEKL come from the germline V gene. The CDR3 protein is CASSHGTSVPTDTQYF. In DNA form, the CDR3 reads TGCGCCAGCAGCCACGGGACTAGCGTGCCCACAGATACGCAGTATTTT.

V and J are TRBV2 and TRBJ2-1; 11 bases are shared with TRBD2. V shed 3 bases and J 9 bases; nucleotides not matched to a gene: 7. Germline V gene sequence: CDR1 SNHLY, CDR2 FYNNEI. The CDR3 sequence is 15 residues long. The CDR3 protein is CASSEKLAGALEQFF. The CDR3 coding sequence is TGTGCCAGCAGTGAGAAACTAGCGGGAGCCCTTGAGCAGTTCTTC. The whole variable domain, remainder taken from reference TRBV2 and TRBJ2-1, is EPEVTQTPSHQVTQMGQEVILRCVPISNHLYFYWYRQILGQKVEFLVSFYNNEISEKSEIFDDQFSVERPDGSNFTLKIRSTKLEDSAMYFCASSEKLAGALEQFFGPGTRLTVL.

The chain couples TRBV25-1 to TRBJ1-6; no reliable D call. This CDR3 has 13 residues. Germline CDR1 reads MGHDK; CDR2 reads SYGVNS. V dropped 6 bases and J dropped 10 bases, with 13 bases sitting between them. The CDR3 region has the DNA TGTGCCAGCAGGGAAGACCCTTACTCACCCCTCCACTTT. Translated: CASREDPYSPLHF.

A word on this clone: Other DNA sequences within the sample encode an identical CDR3. The genes are TRBV5-1 and TRBJ2-2; no reliable D call. CDR1 is SGHRS and CDR2 is YFSETQ in the germline V gene. The V and J ends lost 0 bases and 1 base respectively, with 7 bases between them. This CDR3 region has 15 residues. CDR3 coding DNA: TGCGCCAGCAGCTTGGCCGGGCTGAACACCGGGGAGCTGTTTTTT. Translating it yields CASSLAGLNTGELFF.

V is TRBV11-2 and J is TRBJ2-3; D uncertain. There are 12 residues in the CDR3. Trimming pared 4 bases from V and 2 bases from J, leaving 4 bases between. CDR1 and CDR2 (germline): SGHAT, FQNNGV. The CDR3 region is CASSYLTDTQYF. The CDR3, as DNA: TGTGCCAGCAGCTACCTCACAGATACGCAGTATTTT.

The table lists this clone with many counts. V gene TRBV28 combines with J gene TRBJ2-1, with TRBD1 as a possible D gene (6 bases). The CDR3 contains 12 residues. Trimming shortened V by 4 bases and J by 15 bases, and 16 bases separated the two germline ends. In germline, CDR1 is MDHEN, CDR2 SYDVKM. The CDR3 here is CASSSFGDKRFF. DNA for the CDR3: TGTGCCAGCAGTTCTTTTGGGGACAAGCGGTTCTTC.

This chain joins TRBV5-1 and TRBJ2-1, with D possibly being TRBD2 (5 bases). The CDR3 has 15 residues. CDR1 is SGHRS, CDR2 YFSETQ, per germline. V gave up 4 bases and J gave up 0 bases, with 11 bases separating them. The CDR3 DNA reads TGCGCCAGCAGCGCAGCGGTGAACTCCTACAATGAGCAGTTCTTC. It specifies CASSAAVNSYNEQFF.

A single count supports this clone. The V gene is TRBV6-5, the J gene TRBJ1-1; the match to TRBD1 covers 7 bases. The CDR3 consists of 13 residues. From germline, CDR1 is MNHEY and CDR2 SVGAGI. V shed 7 bases and J 4 bases; nucleotides not matched to a gene: 6. The CDR3 bases are TGTGCCAGCACCGCACCAGGGGGCACTGAAGCTTTCTTT. Translated, it gives CASTAPGGTEAFF.

Of note for this clone: The sample carries other DNA sequences with the same CDR3. The V call is TRBV29-1, the J call TRBJ1-1; perhaps TRBD1 as D (6 bases). CDR1 and CDR2 (germline): SQVTM, ANQGSEA. With 4 bases removed from V and 4 bases from J, the gap between germline ends came to 7 bases. The CDR3 consists of 11 residues. The CDR3 bases are TGCAGCGTTGCCAGGGGCACTGAAGCTTTCTTT. Its protein is CSVARGTEAFF.

This clone was recorded many times. The chain combines TRBV30 with TRBJ1-5, with unresolved D. Trimming stripped 0 bases from V and 6 bases from J, with 6 bases between. Germline-derived CDR1 and CDR2 are GTSNPN and SVGIG (reference sequence). The CDR3 covers 12 residues. The CDR3 spells CAWSVYGQPQHF. The CDR3, as DNA: TGTGCCTGGAGTGTATATGGTCAGCCCCAGCATTTT.

This chain joins TRBV6-6 and TRBJ2-1; maybe TRBD2 (6 bases). V dropped 5 bases and J dropped 4 bases, with 12 bases sitting between them. In germline, CDR1 is MNHNY, CDR2 SVGAGI (reference sequence). The CDR3 has 14 amino acids. In nucleotides, the CDR3 is TGTGCCAGCAGTCCGGGCGGGACTTACAATGAGCAGTTCTTC. It specifies CASSPGGTYNEQFF.

This chain uses TRBV5-1 with TRBJ1-1; TRBD1 matches at 9 bases. Losses at the gene ends were 2 bases for V and 5 bases for J; bases not matched to a gene: 4. Germline CDR1 is SGHRS and CDR2 is YFSETQ. This CDR3 comprises 14 residues. CDR3 in amino acids: CASSLNRGRTEAFF. CDR3 coding DNA: TGCGCCAGCAGCTTAAACAGGGGGCGGACTGAAGCTTTCTTT. The full variable domain, with the rest looked up from reference TRBV5-1 and TRBJ1-1, is KAGVTQTPRYLIKTRGQQVTLSCSPISGHRSVSWYQQTPGQGLQFLFEYFSETQRNKGNFPGRFSGRQFSNSRSEMNVSTLELGDSALYLCASSLNRGRTEAFFGQGTRLTVV.

This chain joins TRBV10-3 and TRBJ2-1; a weak D match, TRBD1 (6 bases). V lost 5 bases and J 9 bases, leaving 8 bases between the germline ends. Germline CDR1 and CDR2: ENHRY and SYGVKD. The CDR3 extends over 11 amino acids. CDR3: CAISTGTEQFF. CDR3 sequence (DNA): TGTGCCATCAGTACAGGGACTGAGCAGTTCTTC.